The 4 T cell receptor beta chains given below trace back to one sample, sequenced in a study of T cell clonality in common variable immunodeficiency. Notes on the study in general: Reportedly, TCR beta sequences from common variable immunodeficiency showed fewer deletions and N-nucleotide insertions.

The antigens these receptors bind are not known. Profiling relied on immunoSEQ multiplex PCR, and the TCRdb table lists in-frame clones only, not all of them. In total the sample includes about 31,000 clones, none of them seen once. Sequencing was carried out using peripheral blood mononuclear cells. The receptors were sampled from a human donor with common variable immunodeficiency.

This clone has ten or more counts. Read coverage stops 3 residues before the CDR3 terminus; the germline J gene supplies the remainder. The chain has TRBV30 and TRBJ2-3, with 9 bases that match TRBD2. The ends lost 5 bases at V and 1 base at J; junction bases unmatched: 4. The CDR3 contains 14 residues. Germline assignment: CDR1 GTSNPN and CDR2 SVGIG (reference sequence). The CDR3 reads CAWAIAGGTDTQYF. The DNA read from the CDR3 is TGTGCCTGGGCGATAGCGGGGGGCACAGATACG.

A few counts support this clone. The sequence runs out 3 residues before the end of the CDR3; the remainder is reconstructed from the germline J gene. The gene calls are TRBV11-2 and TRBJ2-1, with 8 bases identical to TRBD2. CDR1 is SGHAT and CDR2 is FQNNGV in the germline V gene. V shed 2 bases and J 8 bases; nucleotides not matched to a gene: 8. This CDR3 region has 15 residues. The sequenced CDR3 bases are TGTGCCAGCAGCTTACAAGCGGGAGTGGGGGATGAG. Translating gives CASSLQAGVGDE. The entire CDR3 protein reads CASSLQAGVGDEQFF.

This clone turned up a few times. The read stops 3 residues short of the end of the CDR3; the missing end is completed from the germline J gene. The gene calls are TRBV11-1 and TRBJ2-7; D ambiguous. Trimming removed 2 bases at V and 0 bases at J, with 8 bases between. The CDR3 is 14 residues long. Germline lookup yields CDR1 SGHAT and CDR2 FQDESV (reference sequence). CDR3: CASSLYGPSYEQYF. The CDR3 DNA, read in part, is TGTGCCAGCAGCTTATATGGGCCCTCCTACGAG.

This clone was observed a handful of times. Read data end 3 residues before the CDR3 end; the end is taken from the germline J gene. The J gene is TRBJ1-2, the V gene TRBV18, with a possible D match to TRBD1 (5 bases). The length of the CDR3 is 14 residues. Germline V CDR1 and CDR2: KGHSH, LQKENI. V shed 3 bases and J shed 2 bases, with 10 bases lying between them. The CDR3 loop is CASSPTAGNYGYTF. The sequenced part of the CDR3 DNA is TGTGCCAGCTCACCGACTGCAGGGAACTATGGC.